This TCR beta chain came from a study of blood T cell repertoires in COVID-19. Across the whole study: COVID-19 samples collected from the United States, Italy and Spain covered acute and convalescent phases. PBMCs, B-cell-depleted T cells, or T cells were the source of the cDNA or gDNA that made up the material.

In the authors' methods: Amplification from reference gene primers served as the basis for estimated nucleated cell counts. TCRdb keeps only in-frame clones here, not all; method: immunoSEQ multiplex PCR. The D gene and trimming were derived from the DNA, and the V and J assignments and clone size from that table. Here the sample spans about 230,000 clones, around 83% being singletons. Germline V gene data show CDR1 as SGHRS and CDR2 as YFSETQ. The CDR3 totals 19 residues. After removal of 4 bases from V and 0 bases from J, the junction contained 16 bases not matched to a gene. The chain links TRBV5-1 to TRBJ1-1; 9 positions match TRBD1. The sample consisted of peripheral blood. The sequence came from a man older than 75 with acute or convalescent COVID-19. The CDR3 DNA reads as TGCGCCAGCAGCCTGAACCCCGGCGGGACAGGGATTATGAACACTGAAGCTTTCTTT. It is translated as CASSLNPGGTGIMNTEAFF. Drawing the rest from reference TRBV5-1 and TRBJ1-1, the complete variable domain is KAGVTQTPRYLIKTRGQQVTLSCSPISGHRSVSWYQQTPGQGLQFLFEYFSETQRNKGNFPGRFSGRQFSNSRSEMNVSTLELGDSALYLCASSLNPGGTGIMNTEAFFGQGTRLTVV.